Shown below are 32 T cell receptor beta chains from a single sample sequenced in a study of Graves' ophthalmopathy and Graves' hyperthyroidism. The sequenced template was RNA, covering the TCR beta CDR3 region. The library came from an HTBI-primed first-round RT-PCR and a second-round multiplex PCR. Each CDR3 protein is one row after TCRdb ran MiXCR on the multiplex PCR reads. Here the sample spans roughly 36,000 distinct CDR3 sequences, about half being singletons. The specimen sequenced was peripheral blood. The receptor source for this set is an adult woman with stable Graves' hyperthyroidism.

There are many counts of this clonotype. The V call is TRBV10-3, the J call TRBJ1-6; tentatively, D is TRBD1 (5 bases). Trimming removed 6 bases at V and 2 bases at J, with 8 bases between. Germline CDR1 and CDR2: ENHRY and SYGVKD. The length of the CDR3 is 14 residues. The CDR3 loop reads CAIREQAYNSPLHF. For the CDR3, the DNA is TGTGCCATCAGAGAACAGGCCTATAATTCACCCCTCCACTTT.

This rearrangement joins TRBV7-3 to TRBJ2-7; 9 bases line up with TRBD2. The CDR3 sequence is 13 residues long. Germline lookup yields CDR1 SGHTA and CDR2 FQGTGA. V shed 9 bases and J 4 bases; nucleotides not matched to a gene: 7. The CDR3 DNA sequence: TGTGCCAGTAGCACGACTAGCGGATACGAGCAGTACTTC. It yields the protein CASSTTSGYEQYF.

Ten or more counts support this clonotype. The chain joins TRBV6-1 to TRBJ2-3, with D tentatively TRBD1 (6 bases). Germline values: CDR1 MNHNS, CDR2 SASEGT. The V end lost 7 bases, the J end lost 6 bases, and 11 bases lay between the germline ends. This CDR3 is 12 amino acids long. The CDR3: CASTPDSDTQYF. CDR3 DNA: TGTGCCAGCACCCCGGACAGCGATACGCAGTATTTT.

The rearrangement uses TRBV7-8 and TRBJ2-5; 10 bases are a match to TRBD2. The CDR3 sequence is 16 residues long. Germline V gene lookup returns CDR1 SGHVS and CDR2 FQNEAQ. V was pared by 5 bases and J by 4 bases, with 10 bases of the junction left unmatched. CDR3: CASSMTAGGRVETQYF. CDR3 nucleotide sequence: TGTGCCAGCAGCATGACAGCGGGAGGGCGGGTAGAGACCCAGTACTTC.

The chain combines TRBV19 with TRBJ1-1; a possible D gene is TRBD1 (5 bases). The CDR3 sequence is 14 residues long. CDR1 is LNHDA, CDR2 SQIVND, per germline (reference sequence). V was clipped by 6 bases and J by 4 bases, with 15 bases between them. CDR3 nucleotide sequence: TGTGCCAGTAGGACTCTGGGGGGAGCCACTGAAGCTTTCTTT. Translating gives CASRTLGGATEAFF.

This chain uses TRBV19 with TRBJ2-5; D possibly corresponds to TRBD1 (5 bases). V dropped 1 base and J dropped 4 bases, with 13 bases sitting between them. Germline values: CDR1 LNHDA, CDR2 SQIVND (reference sequence). This CDR3 has 15 amino acids. The CDR3 loop is CASSIVGVVGETQYF. DNA of the CDR3: TGTGCCAGTAGTATAGTAGGGGTGGTGGGAGAGACCCAGTACTTC.

For the CDR3, the DNA is TGCAGCGTTGCGGGGGGCTGGGTAGAGACCCAGTACTTC. Translating it yields CSVAGGWVETQYF. The chain joins TRBV29-1 to TRBJ2-5; tentative D call: TRBD2 (7 bases). With 4 bases removed from V and 4 bases from J, the gap between germline ends came to 13 bases. This CDR3 has 13 amino acids. Germline V gene lookup returns CDR1 SQVTM and CDR2 ANQGSEA.

The table lists this clonotype with many counts. A much larger clone is a single base away; this may be a read error. It is likely a read error, because the conserved phenylalanine at the end of the CDR3 is missing. In nucleotides, the CDR3 is TGCAGTGTCTACCAGGGGGGGTATGGCTACACCCTC. This encodes CSVYQGGYGYTL. The chain has TRBV20-1 and TRBJ1-2; 7 nucleotides align to TRBD1. In germline, CDR1 is DFQATT, CDR2 SNEGSKA (reference sequence). With V trimmed by 7 bases and J by 5 bases, 7 bases remained unmatched. The CDR3 contains 12 residues.

This clonotype was found many times. The chain couples TRBV6-2 or TRBV6-3 to TRBJ1-1; TRBD1 might be the D (5 bases). CDR1 and CDR2 (germline): MNHEY, SVGEGT. Trimming pared 2 bases from V and 11 bases from J, leaving 12 bases between. This CDR3 is built from 12 residues. Written as DNA, the CDR3 is TGTGCCAGCAGTTACACCGACTGGGACGCTTTCTTT. Its protein product is CASSYTDWDAFF.

V usage is TRBV9 and J usage is TRBJ2-5, with 12 positions matching TRBD2. Germline lookup yields CDR1 SGDLS and CDR2 YYNGEE. The V gene end was trimmed by 3 bases and the J gene end by 7 bases; junction bases not matched to a gene: 13. CDR3 length: 17 amino acids. CDR3 residues: CASSGGVLAGGPGTQYF. In DNA form, the CDR3 reads TGTGCCAGCAGCGGAGGGGTGCTAGCGGGAGGGCCAGGGACCCAGTACTTC.

This clonotype appeared many times. The rearrangement joins TRBV18 to TRBJ1-1; no clear D gene. CDR1 and CDR2 from the germline V gene are KGHSH and LQKENI. The ends were cut back, 6 bases at V and 6 bases at J, with 20 bases in the middle. This CDR3 comprises 15 residues. The CDR3 DNA sequence: TGTGCCAGCTCTCCTCGAGAAGGAAGGGCCCCTGAAGCTTTCTTT. Its translation is CASSPREGRAPEAFF.

This clonotype is medium-sized within its sample. The CDR3: CASSVRSYGYTF. CDR3 coding DNA: TGTGCCAGCAGTGTCCGCAGCTATGGCTACACCTTC. The gene calls are TRBV2 and TRBJ1-2; unclear D gene. This CDR3 region has 12 residues. From germline, CDR1 is SNHLY and CDR2 FYNNEI. V lost 4 bases and J 4 bases, leaving 7 bases between the germline ends.

This clonotype was observed once. The gene calls are TRBV5-4 and TRBJ2-2; 8 positions agree with TRBD1. V lost 2 bases to trimming and J lost 3 bases; unmatched junction nucleotides: 3. The CDR3 spans 15 residues. Germline loops: CDR1 SGHNT, CDR2 YYREEE (reference sequence). This CDR3 is CASSFETGDTGELFF. CDR3 DNA: TGTGCCAGCAGCTTCGAGACAGGGGACACCGGGGAGCTGTTTTTT.

The sample holds many counts of this clonotype. This chain links TRBV5-1 with TRBJ1-6, with 8 bases matching TRBD1. The trim removed 2 bases at V and 8 bases at J, leaving 6 bases unmatched. The V gene's germline CDR1 is SGHRS and CDR2 YFSETQ. The CDR3 sequence is 15 residues long. The CDR3 DNA follows: TGCGCCAGCAGCTTCACCACAGGGGGTGATTCACCCCTCCACTTT. This sequence encodes CASSFTTGGDSPLHF.

This clonotype occurred once. The V gene is TRBV19, the J gene TRBJ2-7; 10 bases line up with TRBD1. Germline CDR1 LNHDA, CDR2 SQIVND (reference sequence). J lost 6 bases, V lost 6 bases, and 8 bases had no gene match. The CDR3 has 14 residues. The CDR3 coding sequence is TGTGCCAGTAGCCCGGGACAGGGGTATGGCGAGCAGTACTTC. Its translation is CASSPGQGYGEQYF.

In its sample, this clonotype ranks as medium-sized. The V and J genes are TRBV7-9 and TRBJ1-1; TRBD1 might be the D (5 bases). Between the trimmed V and J ends, which lost 5 bases and 9 bases, there was a span of 10 bases. This CDR3 has 11 residues. CDR1 is SEHNR and CDR2 is FQNEAQ in the germline V gene (reference sequence). The CDR3 protein is CASSHGGKAFF. The CDR3 region has the DNA TGTGCCAGCAGCCATGGGGGAAAAGCTTTCTTT.

This chain links TRBV10-3 with TRBJ2-7; either TRBD1 or TRBD2 may fit D (7 bases each). The germline CDR1 and CDR2 sequences are ENHRY and SYGVKD. The CDR3 is 14 residues long. Trimming took off 11 bases at V and 2 bases at J, with 19 bases between the two ends. The CDR3 sequence is CAVSRGTATYEQYF. The CDR3 DNA reads as TGTGCCGTCTCGCGGGGGACAGCAACCTACGAGCAGTACTTC.

This chain connects TRBV19 to TRBJ2-7; 7 nucleotides match TRBD2. V trimming: 8 bases; J trimming: 3 bases; junction bases outside the gene matches: 10. This CDR3 is 14 amino acids long. CDR1 and CDR2 from the germline V gene are LNHDA and SQIVND (reference sequence). The chain's CDR3 is CASGWEGGGYEQYF. Written as DNA, the CDR3 is TGTGCCAGTGGTTGGGAGGGCGGTGGCTACGAGCAGTACTTC.

The chain recombines TRBV20-1 with TRBJ1-2; TRBD1 agrees at 9 bases. The CDR3 sequence is 15 residues long. CDR1 and CDR2 (germline): DFQATT, SNEGSKA (reference sequence). The J segment lost 8 bases and the V segment lost 3 bases, leaving 13 bases of the junction unmatched. The CDR3 region is CSASFATGGAGGYTF. The CDR3 DNA reads as TGCAGTGCTAGCTTTGCTACAGGGGGCGCAGGCGGCTACACCTTC.

A remark on this clonotype: Possible read error: a much larger clone is one base away. This sequence joins TRBV7-9 and TRBJ2-7, with 8 bases lining up with TRBD1. The CDR3 runs to 17 residues. CDR1 is SEHNR and CDR2 is FQNEAQ in the germline V gene (reference sequence). The trim removed 5 bases at V and 0 bases at J, leaving 12 bases unmatched. CDR3 nucleotides: TGTGCCAGCAGCCCAAAGGTCCCACAGGGGGACTCCTACGAGCAGTACTTC. Protein: CASSPKVPQGDSYEQYF.

This clonotype was detected ten times or more. This may stem from a read error, because a much larger clone lies one nucleotide away. The rearrangement uses TRBV15 and TRBJ1-5; D uncertain. The end of the DNA aligns better with TRBJ2-3, so the J call may be wrong. This CDR3 region has 12 residues. The germline V gene has CDR1 LNHNV and CDR2 YYDKDF (reference sequence). In DNA, the CDR3 is TGTGCCACCAGCAACAACTATCAGCCCCAGTATTTT. Its protein is CATSNNYQPQYF.

In this sample, this clonotype turned up many times. V usage is TRBV13 and J usage is TRBJ2-7; possible D gene TRBD2, 5 bases. The CDR3 runs 13 residues. V was pared by 5 bases and J by 1 base, with 9 bases between. CDR1 PRHDT and CDR2 FYEKMQ come from the germline V gene (reference sequence). DNA of the CDR3: TGTGCCAGCAGCCGCGGACTTTCCTACGAGCAGTACTTC. This gives the protein CASSRGLSYEQYF.

The J gene is TRBJ1-1, the V gene TRBV7-6; D is uncertain. In germline, CDR1 is SGHVS, CDR2 FNYEAQ. This CDR3 spans 13 amino acids. V was pared by 8 bases and J by 3 bases, with 13 bases between. CDR3 nucleotide sequence: TGTGCCAGCCCCCGGGTCTGGGACACTGAAGCTTTCTTT. Its protein product is CASPRVWDTEAFF.

V usage is TRBV7-9 and J usage is TRBJ2-7; 10 bases agree with TRBD1. The J call may be in error: the DNA end matches TRBJ2-5 better. CDR3 length equals 15 residues. Germline loops: CDR1 SEHNR, CDR2 FQNEAQ (reference sequence). The CDR3, as DNA: TGTGCCAGCAGCTGGGACAGGGGAGACCAAGAGACCCAGTACTTC. It encodes CASSWDRGDQETQYF.

The chain links TRBV7-9 to TRBJ2-1; TRBD1 aligns across 7 bases. CDR1 and CDR2 from the germline V gene are SEHNR and FQNEAQ (reference sequence). V gave up 1 base and J gave up 8 bases; unmatched junction bases: 8. The CDR3 consists of 15 residues. The CDR3 here is CASSLETGAWDEQFF. DNA of the CDR3: TGTGCCAGCAGCTTAGAAACAGGGGCCTGGGATGAGCAGTTCTTC. The complete variable domain, with remaining parts taken from reference TRBV7-9 and TRBJ2-1, reads DTGVSQNPRHKITKRGQNVTFRCDPISEHNRLYWYRQTLGQGPEFLTYFQNEAQLEKSRLLSDRFSAERPKGSFSTLEIQRTEQGDSAMYLCASSLETGAWDEQFFGPGTRLTVL.

About this clonotype itself: The conserved closing phenylalanine or tryptophan is absent in this CDR3, likely reflecting a read error. The rearrangement joins TRBV5-1 to TRBJ2-7; 7 nucleotides line up with TRBD1. The CDR3 sequence is 16 residues long. The germline gives CDR1 SGHRS, CDR2 YFSETQ. V lost 3 bases, J lost 0 bases, and 9 bases stayed unmatched. CDR3: CASSSADRPYSYEQYI. CDR3 sequence (DNA): TGCGCCAGCAGCTCAGCGGACAGGCCATACTCCTACGAGCAGTACATC.

The V call is TRBV19, the J call TRBJ2-7, with 7 nucleotides matching TRBD1. Per germline, CDR1 LNHDA and CDR2 SQIVND (reference sequence). V lost 3 bases, J lost 3 bases, and 5 bases stayed unmatched. This CDR3 is 14 amino acids long. The CDR3 nucleotides are TGTGCCAGTAGTATCCAGACAGGGTGCTACGAGCAGTACTTC. Residues: CASSIQTGCYEQYF.

J is TRBJ2-7 and V is TRBV9; D unclear. The length of the CDR3 is 11 residues. Germline CDR1 SGDLS, CDR2 YYNGEE. V was pared by 4 bases and J by 5 bases, with 7 bases between. The chain's CDR3 is CASSSAHEQYF. CDR3 nucleotides: TGTGCCAGCAGCTCCGCACACGAGCAGTACTTC. Full variable domain (remainder filled in from reference TRBV9 and TRBJ2-7): DSGVTQTPKHLITATGQRVTLRCSPRSGDLSVYWYQQSLDQGLQFLIQYYNGEERAKGNILERFSAQQFPDLHSELNLSSLELGDSALYFCASSSAHEQYFGPGTRLTVT.

The rearrangement links TRBV5-4 to TRBJ2-2; 11 nucleotides align to TRBD1. Germline V gene data show CDR1 as SGHNT and CDR2 as YYREEE (reference sequence). The CDR3 is made up of 19 amino acids. V was clipped by 4 bases and J by 7 bases; unmatched bases: 18. CDR3 protein: CASSHRQDRGLQYIGELFF. As DNA, the CDR3 is TGTGCCAGCAGCCACCGACAGGACAGGGGGCTTCAGTACATCGGGGAGCTGTTTTTT.

Notes on this clonotype: A junction end diverges from the germline sequence, so it may reflect a read error. The chain combines TRBV25-1 with TRBJ1-3; possibly TRBD1 for D (5 bases). The length of the CDR3 is 18 residues. CDR1 is MGHDK and CDR2 is SYGVNS in the germline V gene. CDR3 sequence reads: CASSDRMSGRRSGNTLYF. CDR3 DNA: TGTGCCAGCAGTGATCGCATGTCGGGGCGCCGCTCTGGAAACACCCTATATTTT. The full variable domain, its missing parts supplied by reference TRBV25-1 and TRBJ1-3, is EADIYQTPRYLVIGTGKKITLECSQTMGHDKMYWYQQDPGMELHLIHYSYGVNSTEKGDLSSESTVSRIRTEHFPLTLESARPSHTSQYLCASSDRMSGRRSGNTLYFGEGSWLTVV.

About this clonotype: Likely a read error: the CDR3 ends without its conserved phenylalanine or tryptophan. The gene calls are TRBV5-4 and TRBJ1-1; the D gene is possibly TRBD1 (6 bases). V was shortened by 1 base and J by 0 bases, with 10 bases between the two germline ends. The CDR3 runs to 15 residues. Germline V gene sequence: CDR1 SGHNT, CDR2 YYREEE (reference sequence). The CDR3 reads CASSLIPGVNTEAFS. The CDR3 DNA sequence: TGTGCCAGCAGCTTGATCCCAGGGGTGAACACTGAAGCTTTCTCT.

This clonotype was seen at least ten times. The chain employs TRBV20-1 and TRBJ1-1, with D possibly matching TRBD1 (5 bases). This CDR3 contains 13 residues. The germline gives CDR1 DFQATT, CDR2 SNEGSKA (reference sequence). V shed 0 bases and J shed 3 bases, with 8 bases lying between them. This CDR3 reads CSARDGGDTEAFF. DNA for the CDR3: TGCAGTGCTAGAGATGGGGGAGACACTGAAGCTTTCTTT.